This T cell receptor (beta chain) was obtained from a study of shared clonotypes between healthy human individuals. Trimming took 4 bases from V and 4 from J; bases not matched to a gene: 7. CDR3 size: 15 residues. Germline values: CDR1 SGHKS, CDR2 YYEKEE (reference sequence). Only CD45RO-negative cells positively selected for CCR7 counted as naive CD8 cells, so terminally differentiated effector memory CD45RA+ cells were excluded. This table comes from immunoSEQ multiplex PCR, and its TCRdb copy is limited to in-frame clones, with some not included. The sample carries over 800,000 clones, around 93% recorded once.

V and J are TRBV5-5 and TRBJ2-5, with 10 bases that match TRBD1. The source material was naive CD8+ T cells sorted from blood. The TCR originated in a man aged 30 to 39 in good health. The CDR3 DNA reads as TGTGCCAGCAGCCTAGGGACAGGGGACGGAGAGACCCAGTACTTC. As protein: CASSLGTGDGETQYF.